This TCR beta chain was recovered during a study of blood T cell repertoires in COVID-19. Study at large: Material from acute and convalescent COVID-19 was sourced from the United States, Italy and Spain. Sources were T cells, B-cell-depleted T cells, or PBMCs; the material itself was cDNA or gDNA.

Methods used by the authors: The assay estimated nucleated cells by amplifying reference gene primers. Profiling relied on immunoSEQ multiplex PCR, and the TCRdb table lists in-frame clones only, not all of them. The V and J calls and clone size were taken over from that table, and D and trimming were inferred from the DNA. Counted here are about 80,000 clones, approximately 78% occurring once; the ten biggest clones make up around 15%. The sequencing input was peripheral blood. The clonotype was recovered from an elderly woman with acute or convalescent COVID-19.

CDR3 nucleotide sequence: TGTGCCAGCAGCTCGACAGTGAACACTGAAGCTTTCTTT. Translation: CASSSTVNTEAFF. V and J are TRBV7-9 and TRBJ1-1; D perhaps matches TRBD1 (5 bases). The CDR3 is made up of 13 amino acids. Trimming stripped 4 bases from V and 0 bases from J, with 6 bases between. Germline CDR1 is SEHNR and CDR2 is FQNEAQ (reference sequence).